Listed below are T cell receptor beta chains from one sample, sequenced in a study of T cell repertoires in cytomegalovirus infection. The antigens for these receptors are not known. From the reads, TCRdb called clonotypes with MiXCR, one entry per CDR3 protein. The table records some 920,000 distinct CDR3 sequences, approximately 31% of them present only once. The sequences come from cultured CD8+ T cells from PBMCs, collected from culture after CMV antigen stimulation. Receptors originate from a human donor in good health (CMV status not recorded). Some clones in this sample may be carry-over from other donors' samples. The conserved cysteine and the conserved F or W are not part of the CDR3 here. The order of the fields is J gene, V gene, CDR3 protein.

TRBJ2-5	TRBV5-1	ASTDLSETQY
TRBJ2-7	TRBV6-1	ASSEQRLNYEQY
TRBJ2-1	TRBV6-2/TRBV6-3	ASSFSDLPFERRSSYNEQF
TRBJ2-7	TRBV6-1	ASGIQGLEQY
TRBJ2-3	TRBV7-6	ASSLTEQGADTDTQY
TRBJ1-6	TRBV27	ASSLGTGSSYNSPLH
TRBJ2-7	TRBV7-8	ASSLSGKPSPYEQY
TRBJ1-2	TRBV6-5	ASSYSGQGRGYT
TRBJ1-1	TRBV6-6	ASRGDSYTEAF
TRBJ1-1	TRBV6-6	ASSFYRDGNTEAF
TRBJ2-7	TRBV2	ASSEAPRAGEQY
TRBJ2-6	TRBV2	ASDTRSGANVLT
TRBJ2-7	TRBV7-9	ASSIQGPDEQY
TRBJ1-1	TRBV4-3	ASSQDGGSTEAF
TRBJ2-5	TRBV12-3/TRBV12-4	ASSSGQGKTQY
TRBJ1-1	TRBV4-2	ASSQDPAGNTEAF
TRBJ1-2	TRBV7-9	ASTGTGYGYT
TRBJ1-2	TRBV4-1	ASSQEAAGQYGYT
TRBJ1-1	TRBV19	ASTRGWTLNTEAF
TRBJ2-4	TRBV6-6	ASSTSRGFDIQY
TRBJ2-1	TRBV5-1	ASSLVAYNEQF
TRBJ2-7	TRBV19	ASSTLKGDPYEQY
TRBJ1-5	TRBV12-5	ASGLAPGDRGSNQPQH
TRBJ1-5	TRBV7-2	ASSINAGFNQPQH
TRBJ2-1	TRBV19	ASSIGRVAGQRHNEQF
TRBJ2-2	TRBV24-1	ATSDLHRQNTGELF
TRBJ2-7	TRBV14	ASSPPRGYEQY
TRBJ2-3	TRBV19	ASSIEGSPDTQY
TRBJ1-2	TRBV27	ASSSRTGARGYT